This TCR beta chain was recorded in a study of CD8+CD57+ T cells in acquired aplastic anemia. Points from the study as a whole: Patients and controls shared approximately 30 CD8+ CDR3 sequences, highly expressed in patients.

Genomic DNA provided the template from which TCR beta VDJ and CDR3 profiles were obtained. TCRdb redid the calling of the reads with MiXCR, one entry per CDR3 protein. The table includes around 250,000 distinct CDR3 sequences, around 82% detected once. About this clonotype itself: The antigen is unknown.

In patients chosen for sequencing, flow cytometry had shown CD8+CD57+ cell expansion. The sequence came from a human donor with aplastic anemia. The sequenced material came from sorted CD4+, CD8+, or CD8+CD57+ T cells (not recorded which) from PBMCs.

The CDR3 loop reads CASSLDLTAEETQYF. The DNA for the CDR3 is TGTGCCAGCAGCTTAGATCTGACAGCGGAAGAGACCCAGTACTTC. The chain couples TRBV11-3 to TRBJ2-5; D may be TRBD1 or TRBD2 (5 bases each). Germline CDR1 and CDR2: SGHNT and YENEEA. Trimming pared 0 bases from V and 3 bases from J, leaving 11 bases between. The CDR3 is made up of 15 amino acids.